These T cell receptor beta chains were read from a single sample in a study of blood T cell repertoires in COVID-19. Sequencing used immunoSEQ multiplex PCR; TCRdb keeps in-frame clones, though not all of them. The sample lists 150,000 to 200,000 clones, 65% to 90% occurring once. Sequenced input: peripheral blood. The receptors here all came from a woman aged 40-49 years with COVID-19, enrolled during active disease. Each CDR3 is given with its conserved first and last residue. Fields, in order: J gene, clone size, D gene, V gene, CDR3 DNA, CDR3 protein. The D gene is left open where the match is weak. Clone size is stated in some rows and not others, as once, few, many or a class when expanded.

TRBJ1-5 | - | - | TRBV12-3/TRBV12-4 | TGTGCCAGCAGTTCTAATAGCAATCAGCCCCAGCATTTT | CASSSNSNQPQHF
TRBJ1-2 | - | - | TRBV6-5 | TGTGCCAGCTTGGCAGCTAACTATGGCTACACCTTC | CASLAANYGYTF
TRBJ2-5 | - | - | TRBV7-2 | TGTGCCAGCAGTTCGGGTGGTGGGGTGGCCGGGGCCCAGTACTTC | CASSSGGGVAGAQYF
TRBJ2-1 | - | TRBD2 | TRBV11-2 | TGTGCCAGCAGCTTAAAGCCTCTAGCGGGAGGGCCCCATGAGCAGTTCTTC | CASSLKPLAGGPHEQFF
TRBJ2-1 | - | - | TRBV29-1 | TGCAGCGTTGGGGACACCTACAATGAGCAGTTCTTC | CSVGDTYNEQFF
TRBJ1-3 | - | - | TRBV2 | TGTGCCAGCAGTGACCCTGGGGGGTACTCTGGAAACACCATATATTTT | CASSDPGGYSGNTIYF
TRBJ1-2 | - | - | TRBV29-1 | TGCAGCGTCGCACCCGACAGGACCTACACCTTC | CSVAPDRTYTF
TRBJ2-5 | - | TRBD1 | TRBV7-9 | TGTGCCAGCAGCTTTGGGACAGGGTTGAGCGAGACCCAGTACTTC | CASSFGTGLSETQYF
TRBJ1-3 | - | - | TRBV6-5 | TGTGCCACGCGGGGCGGAAACACCATATATTTT | CATRGGNTIYF
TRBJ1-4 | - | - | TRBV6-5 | TGTGCCAGCAGGGGGACTCCTGCAACTAATGAAAAACTGTTTTTT | CASRGTPATNEKLFF
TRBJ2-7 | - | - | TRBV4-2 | TGTGCCAGCAGAAGGGGGGGCGATACCTACGAGCAGTACTTC | CASRRGGDTYEQYF
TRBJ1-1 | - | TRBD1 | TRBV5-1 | TGCGCCAGCAGCCGGGAGCCCCGACAGGGGTGGGGGAACACTGAAGCTTTCTTT | CASSREPRQGWGNTEAFF
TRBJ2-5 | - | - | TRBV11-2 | TGTGCCAGCGCTACCCTCGCCCAGGGGAACCAAGAGACCCAGTACTTC | CASATLAQGNQETQYF
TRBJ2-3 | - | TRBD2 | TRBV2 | TGTGCCAGCAGTGTGTATAGCGGGAACGGGGCGCAGTATTTT | CASSVYSGNGAQYF
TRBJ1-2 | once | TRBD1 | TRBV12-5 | TGTGCTAGTGGTTTGGTCGGACAGGGCAATGGCTACACCTTC | CASGLVGQGNGYTF
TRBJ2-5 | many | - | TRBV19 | TGTGCCAGTAGCCGTGGAGTACCAGAGACCCAGTACTTC | CASSRGVPETQYF
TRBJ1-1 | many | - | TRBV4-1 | TGCGCCAGCAGCCAAGAATGGGCCCCCGTTAGAATGAACACTGAAGCTTTCTTT | CASSQEWAPVRMNTEAFF
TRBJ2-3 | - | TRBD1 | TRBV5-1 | TGCGCCAGCAGCTCCACAGGGGGTCGGGCAGATACGCAGTATTTT | CASSSTGGRADTQYF
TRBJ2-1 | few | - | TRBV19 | TGTGCCAGTAGTATAGTGTCAGGGGCTGAGCAGTTCTTC | CASSIVSGAEQFF
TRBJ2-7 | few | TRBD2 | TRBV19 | TGTGCCAGTAGTCGAACTAGCGGGAGGTCGGAAGAGCAGTACTTC | CASSRTSGRSEEQYF
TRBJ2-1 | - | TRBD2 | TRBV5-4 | TGTGCCAGCAGCTTGGATAGCGGGAGGTATAATGAGCAGTTCTTC | CASSLDSGRYNEQFF
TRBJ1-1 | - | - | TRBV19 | TGTGCCAGTCATGCGGCGCCGGGGAACACTGAAGCTTTCTTT | CASHAAPGNTEAFF
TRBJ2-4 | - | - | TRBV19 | TGTGCCAGCCAAGATGTGGCCGACAAAAACATTCAGTACTTC | CASQDVADKNIQYF
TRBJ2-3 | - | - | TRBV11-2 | TGTGCCAGCAGCCCCCAGGGTGATACGCAGTATTTT | CASSPQGDTQYF
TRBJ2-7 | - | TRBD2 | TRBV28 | TGTGCCAGCAGAAGGCGGACAGGGACTAGCGGGAGAGACTACGAGCAGTACTTC | CASRRRTGTSGRDYEQYF
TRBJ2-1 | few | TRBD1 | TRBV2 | TGTGCCAGCAGCGCGACGAGGGGGCAGATAAATGAGCAGTTCTTC | CASSATRGQINEQFF
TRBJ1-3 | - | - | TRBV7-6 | TGTGCCAGCAGCTTTGGAGACACCATATATTTT | CASSFGDTIYF
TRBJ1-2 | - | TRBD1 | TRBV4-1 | TGCGCCAGCAGCCCAGACGTCACAGGGGGCAGTGGCTACACCTTC | CASSPDVTGGSGYTF
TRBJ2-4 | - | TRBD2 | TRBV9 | TGTGCCAGCAGCCCGCGGACTAGCCCTAAAAACATTCAGTACTTC | CASSPRTSPKNIQYF
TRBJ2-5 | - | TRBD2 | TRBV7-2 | TGTGCCAGCAGCCCAAACAGAGCGGGGGGGCGAGAGACCCAGTACTTC | CASSPNRAGGRETQYF
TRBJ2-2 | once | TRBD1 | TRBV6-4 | TGTGCCAGCAGCAGACAGGGTGGAACCGGGGAGCTGTTTTTT | CASSRQGGTGELFF
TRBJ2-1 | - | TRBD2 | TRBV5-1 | TGCGCCAGCGGAGGACTAGCGGTCTACAATGAGCAGTTCTTC | CASGGLAVYNEQFF
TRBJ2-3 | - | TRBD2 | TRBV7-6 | TGTGCCAGCAGCTTAGGGACTAGCGGGGGGGCCGGAGCGCAGTATTTT | CASSLGTSGGAGAQYF
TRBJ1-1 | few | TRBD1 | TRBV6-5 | TGTGCCAGCAGTACCCGACAGGGAAACACTGAAGCTTTCTTT | CASSTRQGNTEAFF
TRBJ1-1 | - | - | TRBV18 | TGTGCCAGCTCACCACTGGAAGGGGTAAACACTGAAGCTTTCTTT | CASSPLEGVNTEAFF
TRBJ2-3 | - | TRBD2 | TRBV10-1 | TGCGCCAGCAGTGACACCGGGACTAGCACACCAGATACGCAGTATTTT | CASSDTGTSTPDTQYF
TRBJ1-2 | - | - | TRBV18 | TGTGCCAGCTCAGGGACAACCCATGGCTACACCTTC | CASSGTTHGYTF
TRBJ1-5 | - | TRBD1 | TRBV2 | TGTGCCAGCAGTGAAGCGACAGGGGAATCCTATAGCAATCAGCCCCAGCATTTT | CASSEATGESYSNQPQHF
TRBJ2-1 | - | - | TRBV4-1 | TGCGCCAGCAGCCACATACAGGGAGTCTCCTACAATGAGCAGTTCTTC | CASSHIQGVSYNEQFF
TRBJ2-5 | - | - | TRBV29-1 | TGCAGCGCGGGGGCGAGCGGCCAAGAGACCCAGTACTTC | CSAGASGQETQYF
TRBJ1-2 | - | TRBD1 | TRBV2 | TGTGCCAGCAGGGAAGACAGGGGATTAGGCTACACCTTC | CASREDRGLGYTF
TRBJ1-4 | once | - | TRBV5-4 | TGTGCCAGCAGCTTGTTCGGGAGGGGCGCCGGTGAAAAACTGTTTTTT | CASSLFGRGAGEKLFF